The rows below give T cell receptor beta chains drawn from one sample of a study of a mutant IDH1 vaccine in newly diagnosed glioma. These receptors' antigens are unknown. Sequencing was performed with immunoSEQ multiplex PCR; in TCRdb, only in-frame clones are kept and a portion is missing. The table includes about 33,000 clones, roughly 80% detected once. This sample comprised PBMCs, obtained from a glioma patient whose treatment included an IDH1 peptide vaccine. These receptors originate from a woman under 30 with glioma. CDR3s include the opening cysteine and the closing phenylalanine or tryptophan. A D gene is named only where the DNA matches it firmly. Size is omitted from some rows. Given values are once, few, many or a class for expanded clones.

V gene,J gene,clone size,D gene,CDR3 protein,CDR3 DNA
TRBV27,TRBJ2-5,NA,TRBD1,CASSLGQGPGTQYF,TGTGCCAGCAGTTTAGGACAGGGGCCCGGGACCCAGTACTTC
TRBV6-1,TRBJ1-1,NA,NA,CASTWGGTEAFF,TGTGCCAGCACATGGGGGGGCACTGAAGCTTTCTTT
TRBV28,TRBJ2-5,NA,NA,CASSLIEERWTQYF,TGTGCCAGCAGTTTAATTGAGGAGCGGTGGACCCAGTACTTC
TRBV4-3,TRBJ2-1,NA,NA,CASSQDLGNEQFF,TGCGCCAGCAGCCAAGATCTGGGGAATGAGCAGTTCTTC
TRBV7-2,TRBJ1-5,once,TRBD1,CASSWGRGGNQPQHF,TGTGCCAGCAGCTGGGGCAGGGGGGGTAATCAGCCCCAGCATTTT
TRBV27,TRBJ2-2,NA,TRBD2,CASSLFGTSGNTGELFF,TGTGCCAGCAGTTTATTCGGCACTAGCGGGAACACCGGGGAGCTGTTTTTT
TRBV9,TRBJ2-6,NA,NA,CASSVSREYAGANVLTF,TGTGCCAGCAGCGTATCCAGGGAGTATGCTGGGGCCAACGTCCTGACTTTC
TRBV18,TRBJ1-1,NA,NA,CASSQGGYITEAFF,TGTGCCAGCTCACAGGGGGGATATATTACTGAAGCTTTCTTT
TRBV7-3,TRBJ1-1,NA,NA,CASSYTGYTEAFF,TGTGCCAGCAGCTACACAGGGTACACTGAAGCTTTCTTT
TRBV6-5,TRBJ1-2,NA,NA,CASSYSETPNYGYTF,TGTGCCAGCAGTTACTCTGAGACGCCGAACTATGGCTACACCTTC
TRBV7-2,TRBJ1-3,once,NA,CASSLSVSGNTIYF,TGTGCCAGCAGCTTATCCGTCTCTGGAAACACCATATATTTT
TRBV28,TRBJ1-1,NA,NA,CASSLLPHENTEAFF,TGTGCCAGCAGTTTACTACCCCACGAGAACACTGAAGCTTTCTTT
TRBV4-2,TRBJ2-5,NA,TRBD2,CASSQASGGQTQYF,TGTGCCAGCAGCCAAGCCAGCGGGGGACAGACCCAGTACTTC
TRBV15,TRBJ2-6,NA,NA,CATSRERWPDPGANVLTF,TGTGCCACCAGCAGAGAGAGATGGCCTGACCCTGGGGCCAACGTCCTGACTTTC
TRBV5-1,TRBJ2-2,NA,TRBD2,CASSPGLAGGPWTGELFF,TGCGCCAGCAGCCCGGGACTAGCGGGAGGGCCGTGGACCGGGGAGCTGTTTTTT
TRBV6-6,TRBJ2-7,NA,NA,CASSFFYEQYF,TGTGCCAGCAGTTTCTTCTACGAGCAGTACTTC
TRBV7-6,TRBJ2-6,NA,NA,CASSLAGANVLTF,TGTGCCAGCAGCTTAGCTGGGGCCAACGTCCTGACTTTC
TRBV5-1,TRBJ2-1,NA,TRBD1,CASSSTGESYNEQFF,TGCGCCAGCAGCTCCACAGGGGAATCCTACAATGAGCAGTTCTTC
TRBV28,TRBJ1-2,NA,NA,CASSLEYSYGYTF,TGTGCCAGCAGTTTAGAGTACAGCTATGGCTACACCTTC
TRBV5-8,TRBJ1-6,NA,TRBD1,CASSAVGTDTRNYNSPLHF,TGTGCCAGCAGCGCCGTAGGGACAGACACGAGGAATTATAATTCACCCCTCCACTTT
TRBV6-6,TRBJ1-2,NA,NA,CASTLGDYGYTF,TGTGCCAGCACCCTCGGGGATTATGGCTACACCTTC
TRBV2,TRBJ2-7,NA,TRBD1,CATHADRDPTLGEQYF,TGTGCCACCCATGCGGACAGGGACCCTACCTTGGGAGAGCAGTACTTC
TRBV28,TRBJ2-3,NA,NA,CASSLAITDTQYF,TGTGCCAGCAGTTTAGCGATCACAGATACGCAGTATTTT
TRBV7-6,TRBJ2-7,NA,NA,CASSLTPGVGEQYF,TGTGCCAGCAGCTTGACCCCAGGGGTCGGAGAGCAGTACTTC
TRBV7-9,TRBJ2-2,NA,NA,CASSLAPSDTGELFF,TGTGCCAGCAGCTTAGCGCCCAGCGACACCGGGGAGCTGTTTTTT
TRBV5-1,TRBJ2-6,medium-sized,NA,CASSLDALGSGANVLTF,TGCGCCAGCAGCTTGGATGCGTTGGGCTCTGGGGCCAACGTCCTGACTTTC
TRBV5-3,TRBJ1-3,NA,NA,CARSSDSSGNTIYF,TGTGCCAGAAGCTCTGACAGTTCTGGAAACACCATATATTTT
TRBV5-1,TRBJ1-3,NA,NA,CASSFGTTAGNTIYF,TGCGCCAGCAGCTTTGGGACCACCGCCGGAAACACCATATATTTT
TRBV11-3,TRBJ1-1,NA,TRBD1,CASSPGTALNTEAFF,TGTGCCAGCAGCCCCGGGACAGCATTGAACACTGAAGCTTTCTTT
TRBV21-1,TRBJ2-5,NA,NA,CASSATETQYF,TGTGCCAGCAGCGCTACAGAGACCCAGTACTTC
TRBV7-9,TRBJ2-1,once,NA,CATSPREDNEQFF,TGTGCCACTAGCCCCCGTGAGGACAATGAGCAGTTCTTC
TRBV19,TRBJ2-2,NA,NA,CASSIGAGAGELFF,TGTGCCAGTAGTATAGGGGCAGGGGCCGGGGAGCTGTTTTTT
TRBV4-1,TRBJ1-6,NA,NA,CASGPSFSSYNSPLHF,TGCGCCAGCGGACCGTCCTTTAGCTCCTATAATTCACCCCTCCACTTT
TRBV2,TRBJ1-1,few,TRBD1,CASSEGRQGARNTEAFF,TGTGCCAGCAGTGAAGGCCGACAGGGGGCGCGGAACACTGAAGCTTTCTTT
TRBV5-5,TRBJ1-3,once,NA,CASSFGSAGNTIYF,TGTGCCAGCAGCTTTGGGTCTGCTGGAAACACCATATATTTT
TRBV4-2,TRBJ2-7,NA,NA,CASSQTISYEQYF,TGTGCCAGCAGCCAAACGATCTCCTACGAGCAGTACTTC
TRBV28,TRBJ1-6,NA,NA,CASSSRQENNSPLHF,TGTGCCAGCAGTTCCCGACAAGAGAATAATTCACCCCTCCACTTT
TRBV10-3,TRBJ1-1,few,NA,CAISEQGAWAEAFF,TGTGCCATCAGTGAGCAAGGGGCTTGGGCTGAAGCTTTCTTT
TRBV18,TRBJ2-5,NA,NA,CASSPLEVGETQYF,TGTGCCAGCTCACCTCTAGAGGTCGGGGAGACCCAGTACTTC
TRBV19,TRBJ1-5,NA,TRBD1,CASSKLKRTGNSNQPQHF,TGTGCCAGTAGTAAATTAAAACGGACAGGTAATAGCAATCAGCCCCAGCATTTT
TRBV19,TRBJ2-1,NA,TRBD2,CASSILAGGGNEQFF,TGTGCTAGTAGTATACTAGCGGGAGGTGGGAATGAGCAGTTCTTC
TRBV4-3,TRBJ1-1,NA,NA,CASSQGYWRPEAFF,TGCGCCAGCAGCCAAGGATATTGGCGTCCTGAAGCTTTCTTT
TRBV28,TRBJ1-5,NA,NA,CASSLFPNQPQHF,TGTGCCAGCAGTTTATTTCCCAATCAGCCCCAGCATTTT
TRBV7-2,TRBJ2-7,NA,TRBD2,CASSQSSGIISYEQYF,TGTGCCAGCAGCCAGTCTAGCGGAATTATATCCTACGAGCAGTACTTC
TRBV5-6,TRBJ2-2,NA,NA,CASSLGGVGELFF,TGTGCCAGCAGCTTAGGGGGGGTCGGGGAGCTGTTTTTT
TRBV28,TRBJ1-1,NA,NA,CASSLGRNTEAFF,TGTGCCAGCAGTTTGGGGAGGAACACTGAAGCTTTCTTT
TRBV18,TRBJ2-4,once,NA,CASSPQMGAQNIQYF,TGTGCCAGCTCACCACAGATGGGGGCACAAAACATTCAGTACTTC
TRBV29-1,TRBJ2-3,NA,NA,CSVDRTKVGADTQYF,TGCAGCGTTGATAGGACTAAGGTCGGGGCAGATACGCAGTATTTT
TRBV7-2,TRBJ1-2,NA,NA,CASSLDWGGYTF,TGTGCCAGCAGCTTAGACTGGGGTGGCTACACCTTC
TRBV5-1,TRBJ2-5,once,NA,CASSLADSTMAETQYF,TGCGCCAGCAGCTTGGCGGATAGTACGATGGCGGAGACCCAGTACTTC
TRBV20-1,TRBJ2-7,NA,TRBD2,CSAPTSGRIYF,TGCAGTGCTCCCACTAGCGGGAGAATTTACTTC
TRBV2,TRBJ1-1,NA,NA,CASSQNTEAFF,TGTGCCAGCAGTCAGAACACTGAAGCTTTCTTT
TRBV7-2,TRBJ2-7,NA,TRBD2,CASSFAPAGTYEQYF,TGTGCCAGCAGCTTCGCCCCAGCGGGAACCTACGAGCAGTACTTC
TRBV5-4,TRBJ1-6,NA,TRBD1,CASSPDRGTSPLHF,TGTGCCAGCAGCCCGGACAGGGGAACATCACCCCTCCACTTT
TRBV19,TRBJ1-5,NA,NA,CASSIGNSNQPQHF,TGTGCCAGTAGTATAGGTAATAGCAATCAGCCCCAGCATTTT
TRBV11-2,TRBJ1-5,few,TRBD1,CASSEQGSNQPQHF,TGTGCCAGCAGCGAACAGGGGAGCAATCAGCCCCAGCATTTT
TRBV28,TRBJ1-6,NA,NA,CASSLSNVRPLHF,TGTGCCAGCAGTTTATCGAATGTGAGACCCCTCCACTTT
TRBV5-4,TRBJ2-2,NA,TRBD1,CASSLRQGSRSMNTGELFF,TGTGCCAGCAGCTTGCGACAGGGAAGTCGTTCTATGAACACCGGGGAGCTGTTTTTT
TRBV5-1,TRBJ2-3,once,TRBD2,CASSRTSGGAGSTDTQYF,TGCGCCAGCAGCCGTACTAGCGGGGGGGCCGGGAGCACAGATACGCAGTATTTT